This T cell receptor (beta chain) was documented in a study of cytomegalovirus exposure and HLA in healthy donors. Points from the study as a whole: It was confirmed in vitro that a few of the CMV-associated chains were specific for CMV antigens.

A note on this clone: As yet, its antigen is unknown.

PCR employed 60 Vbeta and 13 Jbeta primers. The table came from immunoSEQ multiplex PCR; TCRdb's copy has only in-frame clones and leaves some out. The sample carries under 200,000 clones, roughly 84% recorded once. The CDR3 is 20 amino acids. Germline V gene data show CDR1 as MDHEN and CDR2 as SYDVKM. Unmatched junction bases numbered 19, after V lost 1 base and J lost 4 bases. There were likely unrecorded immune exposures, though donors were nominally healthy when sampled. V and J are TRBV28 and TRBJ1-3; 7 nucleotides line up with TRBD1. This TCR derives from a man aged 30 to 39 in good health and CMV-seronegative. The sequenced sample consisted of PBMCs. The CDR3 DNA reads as TGTGCCAGCAGTTTATCCGTGGTCAGGGGATCGACAGGGTTGGGAAACACCATATATTTT. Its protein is CASSLSVVRGSTGLGNTIYF.